This TCR beta chain emerged from a study of blood T cell repertoires in COVID-19. The data were produced by immunoSEQ multiplex PCR, yet TCRdb's version contains in-frame clones alone and is incomplete. The repertoire holds about 100,000 clones, about 86% seen once, with approximately 1.2% in the top ten. This CDR3 comprises 15 residues. The germline gives CDR1 MNHNS, CDR2 SASEGT. V gave up 2 bases and J gave up 4 bases, with 12 bases separating them. The clonotype originates from a man older than 75 with active or convalescent COVID-19. This chain connects TRBV6-1 to TRBJ1-3; D uncertain. The sample comprised peripheral blood. This CDR3 reads CASSESGNWGNTIYF. Here the CDR3 DNA reads TGTGCCAGCAGTGAATCAGGAAATTGGGGAAACACCATATATTTT.